Listed here are 14 T cell receptor beta chains from one sample, sequenced in a study of cytomegalovirus exposure and HLA in healthy donors. PCR used 60 Vbeta primers and 13 Jbeta primers. The repertoire was sequenced with immunoSEQ multiplex PCR; TCRdb's copy has only in-frame clones and lacks some. The sample comprises about 120,000 clones, 65% to 75% of which are singletons, and 4.8% rests with the top ten. Material: PBMCs. These receptors came from a man aged 30 to 39 in good health and CMV-seropositive.

The genes are TRBV29-1 and TRBJ2-5, with 7 bases identical to TRBD1. The J call may be in error: the DNA end matches TRBJ2-7 better. The CDR3 sequence is 13 residues long. CDR1 is SQVTM and CDR2 is ANQGSEA in the germline V gene. CDR3 residues: CSVARGLSYEQYF. The CDR3 DNA is TGCAGCGTTGCTAGGGGGCTCTCCTACGAGCAGTACTTC.

The rearrangement joins TRBV28 to TRBJ1-1; 8 nucleotides match TRBD1. Germline values: CDR1 MDHEN, CDR2 SYDVKM. The trim removed 4 bases at V and 4 bases at J, leaving 11 bases unmatched. This CDR3 contains 16 residues. CDR3 bases: TGTGCCAGCAGTTATACCGACAGGGGATCCCCCACTGAAGCTTTCTTT. Amino acids: CASSYTDRGSPTEAFF.

The chain is built from TRBV5-1 and TRBJ2-7; TRBD2 is a possible D gene (6 bases). The CDR3 is made up of 15 amino acids. Germline V CDR1 and CDR2: SGHRS, YFSETQ. Trimming removed 3 bases from V and 6 bases from J, with 19 bases in between. CDR3 sequence (DNA): TGCGCCAGCAGCTCCGGGGGTGGCCCTCTATGCGAGCAGTACTTC. It is translated as CASSSGGGPLCEQYF.

J is TRBJ2-7 and V is TRBV27; possibly TRBD2 for D (6 bases). The V gene's germline CDR1 is MNHEY and CDR2 SMNVEV (reference sequence). The CDR3 sequence is 14 residues long. V was trimmed by 6 bases and J by 3 bases, leaving 15 bases between them. CDR3 coding DNA: TGTGCCAGCAGCCCGGGGAGGACCTACTACGAGCAGTACTTC. It translates to CASSPGRTYYEQYF.

This chain joins TRBV15 and TRBJ2-7; D may be TRBD2 (5 bases). Between the trimmed V and J ends, which lost 4 bases and 10 bases, there was a span of 20 bases. Per the germline V gene, CDR1 is LNHNV and CDR2 is YYDKDF (reference sequence). The CDR3 is 14 residues long. The CDR3 DNA is TGTGCCACCAGCACTCACGGACTGCCCGACGGCCAGTACTTC. Protein product: CATSTHGLPDGQYF.

The chain carries TRBV27 and TRBJ1-1; weak D call: TRBD1 (5 bases). Trimming took off 5 bases at V and 6 bases at J, with 19 bases between the two ends. The CDR3 extends over 15 amino acids. In germline, CDR1 is MNHEY, CDR2 SMNVEV (reference sequence). CDR3 in amino acids: CASSPLRAGPPEAFF. The DNA of the CDR3 is TGTGCCAGCAGTCCACTGAGAGCGGGGCCCCCTGAAGCTTTCTTT.

A few counts support this clone. The V call is TRBV5-6, the J call TRBJ2-3, with D unclear. V was pared by 4 bases and J by 2 bases, with 11 bases between. Germline CDR1 and CDR2: SGHDT and YYEEEE. This CDR3 has 14 residues. CDR3 nucleotide sequence: TGTGCCAGCAGCCCGCAACAAATCACAGATACGCAGTATTTT. It translates to CASSPQQITDTQYF. Complete variable domain (other parts from reference TRBV5-6 and TRBJ2-3): DAGVTQSPTHLIKTRGQQVTLRCSPKSGHDTVSWYQQALGQGPQFIFQYYEEEERQRGNFPDRFSGHQFPNYSSELNVNALLLGDSALYLCASSPQQITDTQYFGPGTRLTVL.

The J gene is TRBJ2-7, the V gene TRBV2; TRBD2 agrees at 11 bases. The CDR3 is made up of 16 amino acids. Germline V gives CDR1 SNHLY, CDR2 FYNNEI. Losses at the gene ends were 4 bases for V and 9 bases for J; bases not matched to a gene: 14. This CDR3 reads CASSAWLAGGVTAQYF. The CDR3 region has the DNA TGTGCCAGCAGTGCTTGGCTAGCGGGGGGTGTTACGGCGCAGTACTTC.

The V and J genes are TRBV2 and TRBJ2-2; D may be TRBD1 (6 bases). The germline V gene encodes CDR1 SNHLY and CDR2 FYNNEI. The CDR3 length is 15 residues. Trimming stripped 3 bases from V and 5 bases from J, with 13 bases between. This chain's CDR3 is CASSEGQGMTGELFF. For the CDR3, the DNA is TGTGCCAGCAGTGAGGGGCAGGGGATGACCGGGGAGCTGTTTTTT.

CDR3 sequence: CASSSGMRDQPQHF. CDR3 DNA: TGTGCCAGCAGCTCGGGGATGAGGGATCAGCCCCAGCATTTT. The rearrangement joins TRBV5-6 to TRBJ1-5, with no clear D. Deletions cut 3 bases from V and 5 bases from J, with 12 bases between. Germline V gives CDR1 SGHDT, CDR2 YYEEEE. The CDR3 is 14 amino acids.

This clone was seen ten or more times. The genes are TRBV14 and TRBJ1-2; TRBD1 is a possible D gene (5 bases). V shed 0 bases and J shed 4 bases, with 18 bases lying between them. Germline V gene data show CDR1 as SGHDN and CDR2 as FVKESK. The CDR3 totals 17 residues. The CDR3 DNA reads TGTGCCAGCAGCCAAGATAAAGGGGCAGGATCCCGCTATGGCTACACCTTC. As protein: CASSQDKGAGSRYGYTF.

This clone was seen more than once but under ten times. The rearrangement joins TRBV25-1 to TRBJ2-3; 12 bases are shared with TRBD1. Germline-derived CDR1 and CDR2 are MGHDK and SYGVNS. The CDR3 spans 14 residues. Germline trimming cut 2 bases from V and 11 bases from J; bases unmatched to any gene: 5. The CDR3 nucleotides are TGTGCCAGCAGTGAAGAGGGACAGGGGGCAAAGCAGTATTTT. Its translation is CASSEEGQGAKQYF. Complete variable domain (other parts from reference TRBV25-1 and TRBJ2-3): EADIYQTPRYLVIGTGKKITLECSQTMGHDKMYWYQQDPGMELHLIHYSYGVNSTEKGDLSSESTVSRIRTEHFPLTLESARPSHTSQYLCASSEEGQGAKQYFGPGTRLTVL.

The sample holds many counts of this clone. The genes are TRBV4-1 and TRBJ1-1; D unclear. Trimming shortened V by 0 bases and J by 3 bases, and 11 bases separated the two germline ends. CDR3 size: 15 residues. CDR1 MGHRA and CDR2 YSYEKL come from the germline V gene. The CDR3 sequence: CASSQDLGRYTEAFF. CDR3 sequence (DNA): TGCGCCAGCAGCCAAGATCTGGGGAGGTACACTGAAGCTTTCTTT.

V and J are TRBV9 and TRBJ1-2; D possibly corresponds to TRBD1 (5 bases). Germline CDR1 is SGDLS and CDR2 is YYNGEE. V was pared by 0 bases and J by 4 bases, with 19 bases between. The CDR3 has 17 amino acids. The CDR3 DNA follows: TGTGCCAGCAGCGTAGGGGACGGGGGGACCAATCGCTATGGCTACACCTTC. Its translation: CASSVGDGGTNRYGYTF.